This TCR beta chain was recorded in a study of T cell responses to AZD1222 COVID-19 vaccine. For the study at large: Pooling was applied to second doses at about 4 or about 12 weeks.

Libraries were prepared by immunoSEQ multiplex PCR; TCRdb keeps only in-frame clonotypes and omits some of them. The sample shows 100,000 to 150,000 clones, around 87% of them seen only once. The CDR3 has 14 amino acids. Between the trimmed V and J ends, which lost 5 bases and 3 bases, there was a span of 14 bases. CDR1 KGHSH and CDR2 LQKENI come from the germline V gene. This clone was seen only once. This chain joins TRBV18 and TRBJ2-7; unclear D gene. Sample: peripheral blood, taken on day 0 of AZD1222 vaccination. The origin of this receptor is an adult in good health. As DNA, the CDR3 is TGTGCCAGCTCATCGACCGACTTATACTACGAGCAGTACTTC. This encodes CASSSTDLYYEQYF.